Reported below is one T cell receptor (beta chain). The antigen is undetermined. These data belong to a study of metastatic and nonmetastatic thyroid tumors. For the study at large: Repertoires of blood and of tissue (tumor or nodule) from malignant and benign thyroid patients were compared.

No treatment had been given to any patient before thyroid surgery. Looked up from germline, CDR1 is GTSNPN and CDR2 is SVGIG (reference sequence). The length of the CDR3 is 15 residues. The ends were cut back, 3 bases at V and 0 bases at J, with 14 bases in the middle. General study findings and limits: Significantly higher TCR beta diversity was reportedly seen in malignant thyroid tumors than benign nodules, in blood and tumor.

In the original processing: To classify distant metastasis in papillary thyroid cancer, a model was built from CDR3 differences across clinicopathological groups. MiXCR was used by TCRdb to re-call the PCR reads. None of the V and J calls come from the authors' own analysis; TCRdb made them. The sample shows 30,000 to 40,000 clones, about 20% of them seen only once. Sequencing input: tumor tissue. The sequence came from a male donor with papillary thyroid cancer or a benign thyroid nodule (not recorded which). Some clones in this sample may be carry-over from other donors' samples. The chain is built from TRBV30 and TRBJ1-2; possible D gene TRBD1, 5 bases. DNA for the CDR3: TGTGCCTGGAGGACCGAGGGGCTAGCTAACTATGGCTACACCTTC. Translation: CAWRTEGLANYGYTF.